The 15 T cell receptor beta chains reported below all come from one sample, sequenced in a study of blood T cell repertoires in COVID-19. TCRdb's copy holds only in-frame clones and misses some; the assay was immunoSEQ multiplex PCR. The sample has 150,000 or so clones, just under 85% seen once. Sequenced sample: peripheral blood. Every receptor here comes from a woman older than 75 with acute or convalescent COVID-19.

The chain links TRBV5-3 to TRBJ2-5; the match to TRBD1 covers 8 bases. TRBV5-3 qualifies as an ORF whose function is uncertain. This CDR3 spans 15 amino acids. The junction had 14 bases not matched to a gene; V was cut back by 4 bases and J by 9 bases. The CDR3 region is CARSPGQAPHEAQYF. The CDR3 DNA reads TGTGCCAGAAGCCCGGGACAGGCCCCTCATGAGGCCCAGTACTTC.

V usage is TRBV4-3 and J usage is TRBJ1-2, with TRBD1 as a possible D gene (6 bases). This CDR3 region has 15 residues. V gave up 4 bases and J gave up 2 bases, with 14 bases separating them. Per germline, CDR1 LGHNA and CDR2 YSLEER. For the CDR3, the DNA is TGCGCCAGCAGCCGGGGGAACACAGGGAACTATGGCTACACCTTC. Translated, it gives CASSRGNTGNYGYTF.

Comment on this clone: This specimen includes other DNA sequences encoding the same CDR3. The chain recombines TRBV5-1 with TRBJ2-3, with 7 bases aligning to TRBD2. This CDR3 has 15 residues. CDR1 is SGHRS and CDR2 is YFSETQ in the germline V gene. V lost 0 bases to trimming and J lost 0 bases; unmatched junction nucleotides: 1. The CDR3 coding sequence is TGCGCCAGCAGCTTGGACGGGAGGAGCACAGATACGCAGTATTTT. It specifies CASSLDGRSTDTQYF. Based on the CDR3 plus reference TRBV5-1 and TRBJ2-3, the full variable domain is KAGVTQTPRYLIKTRGQQVTLSCSPISGHRSVSWYQQTPGQGLQFLFEYFSETQRNKGNFPGRFSGRQFSNSRSEMNVSTLELGDSALYLCASSLDGRSTDTQYFGPGTRLTVL.

This clone has a single count. The chain carries TRBV4-2 and TRBJ1-1; tentative D call: TRBD1 (5 bases). There are 16 residues in the CDR3. The germline gives CDR1 LGHNA, CDR2 YNFKEQ. Trimming shortened V by 1 base and J by 2 bases, and 14 bases separated the two germline ends. CDR3 bases: TGTGCCAGCAGCCAAGCCTACAGGCGGACAAACACTGAAGCTTTCTTT. Translating gives CASSQAYRRTNTEAFF.

This clone was recorded a few times. The rearrangement uses TRBV5-1 and TRBJ2-7; 7 bases align to TRBD2. From germline, CDR1 is SGHRS and CDR2 YFSETQ. Trimming removed 4 bases from V and 0 bases from J; junction bases left unmatched: 1. The CDR3 has 13 amino acids. The CDR3 coding sequence is TGCGCCAGCAGCCGGGGGGACTCCTACGAGCAGTACTTC. This codes for CASSRGDSYEQYF.

J is TRBJ2-5 and V is TRBV5-4; D is ambiguous. Germline V gene lookup returns CDR1 SGHNT and CDR2 YYREEE (reference sequence). The CDR3 is 16 amino acids. Trimming took 0 bases from V and 1 from J, leaving 13 bases between them. For the CDR3, the DNA is TGTGCCAGCAGCTTGGAATGGGTTAGCAGCCAAGAGACCCAGTACTTC. Its protein is CASSLEWVSSQETQYF.

The chain uses TRBV27 and TRBJ1-5, with TRBD1 as a possible D gene (6 bases). Germline assignment: CDR1 MNHEY and CDR2 SMNVEV (reference sequence). Between the trimmed V and J ends, which lost 8 bases and 2 bases, there was a span of 10 bases. The CDR3 extends over 13 amino acids. The CDR3 region has the DNA TGTGCCAGCTCCAAGGGGGGCAATCAGCCCCAGCATTTT. It translates to CASSKGGNQPQHF.

This chain connects TRBV5-1 to TRBJ2-3; tentative D call: TRBD2 (6 bases). In germline, CDR1 is SGHRS, CDR2 YFSETQ. The V and J ends lost 4 bases and 4 bases respectively, with 16 bases between them. CDR3 length: 15 residues. The CDR3 here is CASSPGRDQADTQYF. In DNA form, the CDR3 reads TGCGCCAGCAGCCCCGGGCGGGACCAGGCAGATACGCAGTATTTT.

The rearrangement joins TRBV3-1 (or the pseudogene TRBV3-2) to TRBJ2-1, with TRBD1 matching over 7 bases. Germline V gene data show CDR1 as LGHDT and CDR2 as YNNKEL (reference sequence). This CDR3 is 13 amino acids long. Trimming cost V 2 bases and J 7 bases; bases outside gene matches: 2. The chain's CDR3 is CASSQPTGNEQFF. The CDR3 region has the DNA TGTGCCAGCAGCCAACCGACAGGGAATGAGCAGTTCTTC.

This sequence joins TRBV12-5 and TRBJ1-1; no clear D. V lost 2 bases to trimming and J lost 8 bases, with 9 bases between them. CDR1 and CDR2 (germline): LGHNT, FRNRAP. The CDR3 covers 12 residues. The CDR3 reads CASGLLVAEAFF. CDR3 coding DNA: TGTGCTAGTGGTTTGTTGGTGGCCGAAGCTTTCTTT.

The genes are TRBV6-5 and TRBJ1-3; D remains unclear. V lost 0 bases and J lost 2, with 11 bases in between. The CDR3 extends over 16 amino acids. CDR1 is MNHEY, CDR2 SVGAGI, per germline. CDR3 in amino acids: CASSYSRSFPGNTIYF. The DNA of the CDR3 is TGTGCCAGCAGTTACTCGAGGTCTTTCCCTGGAAACACCATATATTTT.

The CDR3 DNA reads TGCAGTGCCCGCCCCAGGGCGGAGCTGTTTTTT. Protein product: CSARPRAELFF. The V and J genes are TRBV20-1 and TRBJ2-2; a weak D match, TRBD1 (5 bases). Germline loops: CDR1 DFQATT, CDR2 SNEGSKA (reference sequence). Trimming pared 6 bases from V and 10 bases from J, leaving 12 bases between. The CDR3 covers 11 residues.

This chain links TRBV6-6 with TRBJ2-7, with D perhaps matching TRBD1 (8 bases). Trimming removed 6 bases from V and 4 bases from J, with 19 bases in between. CDR1 is MNHNY and CDR2 is SVGAGI in the germline V gene (reference sequence). The CDR3 runs to 15 residues. The CDR3 DNA is TGTGCCAGCAGCCCAAGCGGGACAGGTATTTACGAGCAGTACTTC. Amino acid sequence: CASSPSGTGIYEQYF.

The J gene is TRBJ1-5, the V gene TRBV7-6, with D possibly being TRBD1 (6 bases). Per the germline V gene, CDR1 is SGHVS and CDR2 is FNYEAQ. Trimming left V 1 base short and J 1 base short, with 8 bases between. CDR3 length: 15 amino acids. The CDR3 protein is CASSLGTASNQPQHF. The CDR3 nucleotides read TGTGCCAGCAGCTTAGGGACAGCCAGCAATCAGCCCCAGCATTTT.

This chain joins TRBV21-1 and TRBJ2-1; no check of the table's D call, TRBD2, against the DNA was made. TRBV21-1 is an annotated pseudogene. This CDR3 is built from 14 residues. In DNA, the CDR3 is TGTGCCAGCAGCAGACGGGGACTTTACAATGAGCAGTTCTTC. Its protein is CASSRRGLYNEQFF.